This is a list of T cell receptor beta chains from one sample in a study of PD-1 blockade in classical Hodgkin lymphoma. Method: immunoSEQ multiplex PCR; TCRdb's copy keeps in-frame clones and lacks some. Here the sample spans about 4,800 clones, 75% to 85% being singletons. The sample in question was CD4+ T cells from blood, obtained before the fourth cycle of nivolumab. The receptors originated from a human donor with classical Hodgkin lymphoma. Both conserved end residues are part of each CDR3. D genes are given only for firm matches. The size of a clone is reported for some rows only, either as once, few or many, or as a class for expanded clones.

j_call	clone_size	v_call	d_call	cdr3_aa	cdr3_nt
TRBJ2-2	-	TRBV7-9	-	CASTNSGRHVGELFF	TGTGCCAGCACCAACTCAGGCCGCCACGTCGGGGAGCTGTTTTTT
TRBJ1-3	-	TRBV6-5	-	CASSGFGSGNTIYF	TGTGCCAGCAGCGGATTTGGCTCTGGAAACACCATATATTTT
TRBJ1-5	-	TRBV6-1	-	CASSEGWGQPQHF	TGTGCCAGCAGTGAAGGTTGGGGTCAGCCCCAGCATTTT
TRBJ1-4	-	TRBV7-3	-	CASSPRPDEKLFF	TGTGCCAGCAGCCCCCGACCCGATGAAAAACTGTTTTTT
TRBJ1-1	-	TRBV7-9	-	CASSLRDTEAFF	TGTGCCAGCAGCTTAAGGGACACTGAAGCTTTCTTT
TRBJ2-7	-	TRBV10-1	TRBD1	CASSSTTGGEQYF	TGCGCCAGCAGTTCTACGACAGGGGGCGAGCAGTACTTC
TRBJ2-3	-	TRBV7-8	-	CASRKEWFVSTDTQYF	TGTGCCAGCCGAAAAGAGTGGTTTGTGAGCACAGATACGCAGTATTTT
TRBJ2-6	-	TRBV7-3	TRBD2	CASSLGTSGGMTF	TGTGCCAGCAGCTTAGGGACTAGCGGGGGAATGACTTTC
TRBJ2-5	-	TRBV4-3	-	CASSQQGGGTQYF	TGCGCCAGCAGCCAGCAGGGTGGCGGGACCCAGTACTTC
TRBJ1-2	-	TRBV7-9	-	CASSFQDYGYTF	TGTGCCAGCAGCTTTCAGGATTATGGCTACACCTTC
TRBJ1-4	-	TRBV19	-	CASSILWGPEEKLFF	TGTGCCAGTAGTATCCTTTGGGGGCCCGAGGAAAAACTGTTTTTT
TRBJ2-5	-	TRBV6-1	TRBD1	CASIPPRGLDETQYF	TGTGCCAGCATTCCCCCCAGGGGGCTCGACGAGACCCAGTACTTC
TRBJ1-1	-	TRBV19	-	CASSTRGGRNTEAFF	TGTGCCAGTAGTACAAGGGGTGGAAGGAACACTGAAGCTTTCTTT
TRBJ1-6	-	TRBV5-8	TRBD1	CASSAQGQGASTPLHF	TGTGCCAGCAGCGCCCAGGGACAGGGGGCGTCGACACCCCTCCACTTT
TRBJ2-1	-	TRBV5-1	TRBD2	CASSASWGGGEQFF	TGCGCCAGCAGCGCCTCATGGGGGGGAGGTGAGCAGTTCTTC
TRBJ1-5	-	TRBV18	-	CASSPTYSNQPQHF	TGTGCCAGCTCACCCACGTATAGCAATCAGCCCCAGCATTTT
TRBJ1-6	-	TRBV11-3	TRBD1	CASSLVPGQGDSPLHF	TGTGCCAGCAGCTTAGTGCCGGGACAGGGGGATTCACCCCTCCACTTT
TRBJ1-1	-	TRBV5-1	TRBD1	CASSHKQGSTEAFF	TGCGCCAGCAGCCACAAACAGGGGAGCACTGAAGCTTTCTTT
TRBJ1-2	-	TRBV7-2	-	CASRQQGAGGYTF	TGTGCCAGCAGACAACAAGGGGCCGGCGGCTACACCTTC
TRBJ2-7	-	TRBV28	TRBD1	CASSFRDRDTRIYEQYF	TGTGCCAGCAGTTTCCGGGACAGGGACACCCGAATCTACGAGCAGTACTTC
TRBJ2-1	-	TRBV7-2	-	CASSPGAGRNEQFF	TGTGCCAGCAGCCCAGGGGCTGGCAGGAATGAGCAGTTCTTC
TRBJ2-5	-	TRBV2	TRBD1	CASSWGQGGETQYF	TGTGCCAGCAGTTGGGGACAGGGAGGAGAGACCCAGTACTTC
TRBJ2-7	-	TRBV16	-	CASSLPGPRYEQYF	TGTGCCAGCAGCCTTCCGGGACCTCGGTACGAGCAGTACTTC
TRBJ1-6	once	TRBV19	-	CASSMEEAYNSPLHF	TGTGCCAGTAGTATGGAGGAGGCGTATAATTCACCCCTCCACTTT
TRBJ1-5	few	TRBV7-3	-	CASSSEANQPQHF	TGTGCCAGCAGCTCGGAAGCAAATCAGCCCCAGCATTTT
TRBJ1-6	-	TRBV28	TRBD1	CASGTVNSPLHF	TGTGCCAGCGGGACAGTAAATTCACCCCTCCACTTT
TRBJ2-2	-	TRBV15	-	CATSTRRASNTGELFF	TGTGCCACCAGCACCAGGAGGGCGTCGAACACCGGGGAGCTGTTTTTT
TRBJ1-5	few	TRBV2	-	CASSDMAPNQPQHF	TGTGCCAGCAGTGACATGGCCCCCAATCAGCCCCAGCATTTT
TRBJ2-1	-	TRBV28	TRBD2	CASSTGTSFPSLQFF	TGTGCCAGCAGCACCGGGACTAGTTTCCCCTCTCTCCAGTTCTTC
TRBJ2-5	-	TRBV7-2	-	CASSLSRPGGTQYF	TGTGCCAGCAGCTTAAGTCGCCCGGGCGGGACCCAGTACTTC
TRBJ2-6	-	TRBV4-2	-	CASSAQGGAGANVLTF	TGTGCCAGCAGCGCCCAGGGCGGGGCTGGGGCCAACGTCCTGACTTTC